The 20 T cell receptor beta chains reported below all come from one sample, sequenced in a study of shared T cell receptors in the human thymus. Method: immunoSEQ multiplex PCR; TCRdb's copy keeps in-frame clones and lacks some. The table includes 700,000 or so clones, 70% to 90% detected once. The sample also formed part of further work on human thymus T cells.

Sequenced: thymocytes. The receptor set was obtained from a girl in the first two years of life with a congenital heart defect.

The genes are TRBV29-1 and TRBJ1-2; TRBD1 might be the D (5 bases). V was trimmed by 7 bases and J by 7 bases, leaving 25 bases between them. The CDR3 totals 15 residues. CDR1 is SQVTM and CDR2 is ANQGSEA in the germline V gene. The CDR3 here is CSGAAGTGAFGGYTF. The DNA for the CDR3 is TGCAGCGGCGCGGCAGGGACTGGAGCGTTTGGTGGCTACACCTTC.

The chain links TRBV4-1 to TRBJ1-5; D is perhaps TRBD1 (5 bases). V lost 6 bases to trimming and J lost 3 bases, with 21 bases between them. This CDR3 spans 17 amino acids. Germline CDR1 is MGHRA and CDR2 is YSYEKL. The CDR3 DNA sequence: TGCGCCAGCAGGGCGACTGGGGGGGAAGTGTTCAATCAGCCCCAGCATTTT. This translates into CASRATGGEVFNQPQHF.

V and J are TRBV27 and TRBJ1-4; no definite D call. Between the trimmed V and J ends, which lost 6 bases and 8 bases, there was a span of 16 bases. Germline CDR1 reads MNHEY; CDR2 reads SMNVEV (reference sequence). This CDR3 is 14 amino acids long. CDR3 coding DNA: TGTGCCAGCAGCTCAAGAGGAGGGAGGGAAAAACTGTTTTTT. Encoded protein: CASSSRGGREKLFF.

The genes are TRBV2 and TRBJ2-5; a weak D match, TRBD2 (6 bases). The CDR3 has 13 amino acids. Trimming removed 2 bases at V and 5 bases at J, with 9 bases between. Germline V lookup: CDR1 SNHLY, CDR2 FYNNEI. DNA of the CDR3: TGTGCCAGCAGTGAAACGGCGGGGGAGACCCAGTACTTC. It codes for CASSETAGETQYF.

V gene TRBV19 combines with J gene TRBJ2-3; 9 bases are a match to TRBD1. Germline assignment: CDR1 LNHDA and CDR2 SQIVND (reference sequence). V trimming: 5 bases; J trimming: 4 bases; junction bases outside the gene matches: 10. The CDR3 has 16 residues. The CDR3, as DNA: TGTGCCAGTAGTCCCCCCGGGACAGGGACGGCAGATACGCAGTATTTT. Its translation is CASSPPGTGTADTQYF.

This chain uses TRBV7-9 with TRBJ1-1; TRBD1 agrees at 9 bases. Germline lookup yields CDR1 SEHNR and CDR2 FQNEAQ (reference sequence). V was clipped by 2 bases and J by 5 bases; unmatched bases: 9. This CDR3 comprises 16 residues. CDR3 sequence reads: CASSLQKQGARTEAFF. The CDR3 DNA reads TGTGCCAGCAGCTTACAGAAACAGGGGGCAAGGACTGAAGCTTTCTTT.

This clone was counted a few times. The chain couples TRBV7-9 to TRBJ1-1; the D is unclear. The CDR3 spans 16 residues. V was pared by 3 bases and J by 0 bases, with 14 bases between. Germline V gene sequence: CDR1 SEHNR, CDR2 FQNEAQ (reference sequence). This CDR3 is CASSFQLATMNTEAFF. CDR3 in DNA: TGTGCCAGCAGCTTTCAACTAGCAACCATGAACACTGAAGCTTTCTTT. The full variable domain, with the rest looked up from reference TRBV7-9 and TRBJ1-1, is DTGVSQNPRHKITKRGQNVTFRCDPISEHNRLYWYRQTLGQGPEFLTYFQNEAQLEKSRLLSDRFSAERPKGSFSTLEIQRTEQGDSAMYLCASSFQLATMNTEAFFGQGTRLTVV.

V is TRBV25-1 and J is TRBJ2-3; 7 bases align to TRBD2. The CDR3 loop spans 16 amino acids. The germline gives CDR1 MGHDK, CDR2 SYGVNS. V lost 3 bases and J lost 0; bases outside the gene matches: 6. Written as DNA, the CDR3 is TGTGCCAGCAGTGATTCTGGGGGGGTTAGCACAGATACGCAGTATTTT. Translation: CASSDSGGVSTDTQYF.

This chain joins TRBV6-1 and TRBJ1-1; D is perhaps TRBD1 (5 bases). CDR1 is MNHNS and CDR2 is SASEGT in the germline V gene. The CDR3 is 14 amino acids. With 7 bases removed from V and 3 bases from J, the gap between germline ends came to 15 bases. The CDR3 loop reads CASTPGGVDTEAFF. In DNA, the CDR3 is TGTGCCAGCACACCGGGGGGTGTCGACACTGAAGCTTTCTTT.

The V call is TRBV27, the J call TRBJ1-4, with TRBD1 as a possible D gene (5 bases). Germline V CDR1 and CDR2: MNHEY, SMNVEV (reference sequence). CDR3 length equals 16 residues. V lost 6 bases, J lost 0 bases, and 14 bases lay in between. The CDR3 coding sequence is TGTGCCAGCAGGCGAGAAGGGGCCGCAACTAATGAAAAACTGTTTTTT. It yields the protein CASRREGAATNEKLFF.

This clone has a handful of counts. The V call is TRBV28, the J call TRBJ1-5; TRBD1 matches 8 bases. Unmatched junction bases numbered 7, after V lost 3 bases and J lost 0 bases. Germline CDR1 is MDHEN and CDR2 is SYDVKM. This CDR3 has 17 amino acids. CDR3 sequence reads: CASSLGQAGDSNQPQHF. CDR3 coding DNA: TGTGCCAGCAGTTTGGGACAGGCTGGGGATAGCAATCAGCCCCAGCATTTT.

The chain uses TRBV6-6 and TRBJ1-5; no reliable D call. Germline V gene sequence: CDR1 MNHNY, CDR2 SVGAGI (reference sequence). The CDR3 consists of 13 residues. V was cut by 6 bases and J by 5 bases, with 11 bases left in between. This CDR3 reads CASSRQVDQPQHF. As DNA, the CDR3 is TGTGCCAGCAGCAGGCAGGTTGATCAGCCCCAGCATTTT.

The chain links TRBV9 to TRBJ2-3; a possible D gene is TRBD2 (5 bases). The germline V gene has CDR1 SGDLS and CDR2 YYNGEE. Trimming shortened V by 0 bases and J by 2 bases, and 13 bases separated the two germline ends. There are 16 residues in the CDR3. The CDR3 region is CASSVEASRYTDTQYF. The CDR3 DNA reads TGTGCCAGCAGCGTAGAGGCTAGCAGGTACACAGATACGCAGTATTTT.

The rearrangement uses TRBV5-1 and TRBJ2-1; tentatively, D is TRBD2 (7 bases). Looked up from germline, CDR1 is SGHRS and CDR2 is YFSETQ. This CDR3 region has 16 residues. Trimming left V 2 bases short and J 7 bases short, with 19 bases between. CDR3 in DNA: TGCGCCAGCAGCTTCACCGTCGGGGGGCGGCGGAATGAGCAGTTCTTC. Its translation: CASSFTVGGRRNEQFF.

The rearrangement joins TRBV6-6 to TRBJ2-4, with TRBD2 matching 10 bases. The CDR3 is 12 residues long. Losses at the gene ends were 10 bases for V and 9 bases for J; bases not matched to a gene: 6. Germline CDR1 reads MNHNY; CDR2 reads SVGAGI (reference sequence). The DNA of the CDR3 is TGTGCCACAACTAGCGGGGTAGGCATTCAGTACTTC. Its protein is CATTSGVGIQYF.

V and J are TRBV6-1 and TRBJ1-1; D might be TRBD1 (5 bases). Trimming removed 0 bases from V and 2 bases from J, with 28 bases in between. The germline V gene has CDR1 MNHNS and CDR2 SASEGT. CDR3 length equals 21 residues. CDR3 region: CASSEAFRMGGGGGANTEAFF. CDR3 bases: TGTGCCAGCAGTGAAGCATTTAGGATGGGAGGAGGTGGAGGGGCTAACACTGAAGCTTTCTTT.

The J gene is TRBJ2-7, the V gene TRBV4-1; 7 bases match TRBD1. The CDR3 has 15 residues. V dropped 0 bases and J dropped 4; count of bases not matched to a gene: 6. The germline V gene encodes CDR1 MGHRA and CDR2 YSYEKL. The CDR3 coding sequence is TGCGCCAGCAGCCAAGAGACAGGGATCGGGTACGAGCAGTACTTC. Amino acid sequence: CASSQETGIGYEQYF.

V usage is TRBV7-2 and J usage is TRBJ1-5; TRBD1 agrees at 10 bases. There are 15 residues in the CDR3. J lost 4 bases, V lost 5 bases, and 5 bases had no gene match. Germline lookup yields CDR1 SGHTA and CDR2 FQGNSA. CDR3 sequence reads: CASSPRTGGNQPQHF. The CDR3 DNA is TGTGCCAGCAGCCCCCGGACAGGGGGGAATCAGCCCCAGCATTTT.

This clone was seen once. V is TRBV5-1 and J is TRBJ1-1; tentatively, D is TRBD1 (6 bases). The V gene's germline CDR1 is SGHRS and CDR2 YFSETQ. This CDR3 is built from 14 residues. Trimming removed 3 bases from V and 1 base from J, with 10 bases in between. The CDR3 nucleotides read TGCGCCAGCAGCTCACAGGGTAGGAACACTGAAGCTTTCTTT. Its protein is CASSSQGRNTEAFF.

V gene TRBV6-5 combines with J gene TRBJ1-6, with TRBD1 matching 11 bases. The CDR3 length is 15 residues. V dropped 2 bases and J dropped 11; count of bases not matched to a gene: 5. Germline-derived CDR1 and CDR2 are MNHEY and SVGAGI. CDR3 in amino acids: CASSYSSGQGAPLHF. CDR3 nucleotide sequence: TGTGCCAGCAGTTACAGTTCGGGACAGGGGGCACCCCTCCACTTT.